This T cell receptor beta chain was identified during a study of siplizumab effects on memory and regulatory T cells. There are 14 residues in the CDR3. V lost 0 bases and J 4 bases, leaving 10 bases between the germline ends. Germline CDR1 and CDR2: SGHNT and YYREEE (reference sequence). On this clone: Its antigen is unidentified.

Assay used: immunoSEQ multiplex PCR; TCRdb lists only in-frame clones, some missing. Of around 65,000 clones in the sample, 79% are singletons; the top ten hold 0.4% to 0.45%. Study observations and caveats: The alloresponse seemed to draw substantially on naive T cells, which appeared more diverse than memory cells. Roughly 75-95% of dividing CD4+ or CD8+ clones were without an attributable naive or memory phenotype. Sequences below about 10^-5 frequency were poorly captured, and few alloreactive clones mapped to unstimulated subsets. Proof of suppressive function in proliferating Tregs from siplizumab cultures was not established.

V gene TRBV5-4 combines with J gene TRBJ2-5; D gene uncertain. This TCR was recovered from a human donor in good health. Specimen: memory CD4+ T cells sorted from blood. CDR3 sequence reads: CASSLGPAAETQYF. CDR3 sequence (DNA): TGTGCCAGCAGCTTGGGGCCAGCAGCAGAGACCCAGTACTTC.